Below are 29 T cell receptor beta chains sequenced from a single sample in a study of T cells in Graves' hyperthyroidism and ophthalmopathy. Amplification targeted TCR beta CDR3 regions from RNA transcripts. An initial round of RT-PCR targeting the TCR CDR3 relied on the HTBI primer set. TCRdb reanalysed the multiplex PCR reads using MiXCR and keeps one entry per CDR3 protein. The sample consists of about 640,000 distinct CDR3 sequences, less than 25% of them appearing once. Sequenced input: blood. The receptors derive from a man aged 25 to 40 with Graves' ophthalmopathy.

This sequence joins TRBV5-1 and TRBJ2-5; TRBD2 matches 14 bases. The germline V gene has CDR1 SGHRS and CDR2 YFSETQ. The length of the CDR3 is 16 residues. V trimming: 4 bases; J trimming: 8 bases; junction bases outside the gene matches: 10. Written as DNA, the CDR3 is TGCGCCAGCAGCCGGGCCCCGGGACTAGCGGGAGAAACCCAGTACTTC. Protein product: CASSRAPGLAGETQYF.

In its sample, this clonotype was seen many times. The CDR3 spells CASSLYYEQFF. Here the CDR3 DNA reads TGTGCCAGCAGTTTATACTATGAGCAGTTCTTC. J is TRBJ2-1 and V is TRBV7-2; D gene unclear. V lost 6 bases and J 8 bases, leaving 8 bases between the germline ends. In germline, CDR1 is SGHTA, CDR2 FQGNSA. This CDR3 has 11 residues.

On this clonotype: This may arise from a read error, as a much more abundant clone is one base away. The chain joins TRBV2 to TRBJ2-5; 11 bases are shared with TRBD2. Germline V gene sequence: CDR1 SNHLY, CDR2 FYNNEI. This CDR3 contains 14 residues. J was trimmed by 9 bases and V by 4 bases; bases with no gene match: 7. The CDR3 loop is CASSVFGTSGSQYF. CDR3 bases: TGTGCCAGCAGTGTCTTTGGGACTAGCGGATCCCAGTACTTC.

The CDR3 spells CASSLEVWTGPSTDTQYF. The DNA of the CDR3 is TGTGCCAGCAGCTTGGAAGTTTGGACAGGGCCTAGCACAGATACGCAGTATTTT. The chain recombines TRBV5-6 with TRBJ2-3, with 8 bases matching TRBD1. V lost 0 bases to trimming and J lost 0 bases; unmatched junction nucleotides: 9. From germline, CDR1 is SGHDT and CDR2 YYEEEE. This CDR3 contains 18 residues.

This clonotype was recorded many times. This chain joins TRBV11-2 and TRBJ2-5; the match to TRBD1 covers 7 bases. CDR3 size: 15 residues. V was clipped by 3 bases and J by 3 bases; unmatched bases: 7. Germline V gene sequence: CDR1 SGHAT, CDR2 FQNNGV. CDR3 nucleotides: TGTGCCAGCAGCTTCGTGACAGGGAATAAAGAGACCCAGTACTTC. Protein product: CASSFVTGNKETQYF.

Of note for this clonotype: A read error may be the cause here, since a much bigger clone is one base away. The chain is built from TRBV5-1 and TRBJ2-1; TRBD2 aligns across 8 bases. After removal of 0 bases from V and 9 bases from J, the junction contained 11 bases not matched to a gene. The CDR3 is 16 amino acids. Germline V gene lookup returns CDR1 SGHRS and CDR2 YFSETQ. The CDR3 coding sequence is TGCGCCAGCAGCTTGGCGATTAGCGGGACGGCGGGTGAGCAGTTCTTC. Translation gives CASSLAISGTAGEQFF.

At least ten counts were recorded for this clonotype. The DNA for the CDR3 is TGCAGTGCTCCAGCGACCGTATACAATGAGCAGTTCTTC. This gives the protein CSAPATVYNEQFF. The gene calls are TRBV20-1 and TRBJ2-1; the D is unclear. The CDR3 is 13 residues long. V was cut by 5 bases and J by 4 bases, with 12 bases left in between. Germline V lookup: CDR1 DFQATT, CDR2 SNEGSKA (reference sequence).

J is TRBJ2-3 and V is TRBV24-1; 16 nucleotides line up with TRBD2. Germline CDR1 reads KGHDR; CDR2 reads SFDVKD. V dropped 7 bases and J dropped 4; count of bases not matched to a gene: 10. The length of the CDR3 is 18 residues. This CDR3 is CATSFPGLAGGVSDTQYF. CDR3 in DNA: TGTGCCACCAGCTTCCCGGGACTAGCGGGAGGGGTATCAGATACGCAGTATTTT.

This clonotype has more than one count but fewer than ten. The chain uses TRBV5-6 and TRBJ1-2; perhaps TRBD1 as D (5 bases). The V end lost 0 bases, the J end lost 7 bases, and 7 bases lay between the germline ends. There are 12 residues in the CDR3. Germline-derived CDR1 and CDR2 are SGHDT and YYEEEE. CDR3 sequence: CASSLVQGGYTF. Written as DNA, the CDR3 is TGTGCCAGCAGCTTGGTTCAGGGTGGCTACACCTTC.

This clonotype showed up many times. The CDR3 coding sequence is TGCAGTGCCTCCGGACTAGCTCCCTACGAGCAGTACTTC. It translates to CSASGLAPYEQYF. This chain joins TRBV20-1 and TRBJ2-7, with 8 bases fitting TRBD2. Germline lookup yields CDR1 DFQATT and CDR2 SNEGSKA (reference sequence). The length of the CDR3 is 13 residues. The trim removed 6 bases at V and 2 bases at J, leaving 6 bases unmatched.

This clonotype was detected only a few times. The gene calls are TRBV7-2 and TRBJ2-3, with D possibly matching TRBD2 (5 bases). This CDR3 has 16 amino acids. Germline lookup yields CDR1 SGHTA and CDR2 FQGNSA. V dropped 3 bases and J dropped 2 bases, with 15 bases sitting between them. CDR3 bases: TGTGCCAGCAGCTTTGGGAGCGCTTCACCCACAGATACGCAGTATTTT. Translation: CASSFGSASPTDTQYF.

At least ten counts were recorded for this clonotype. The chain is built from TRBV20-1 and TRBJ2-3; 8 nucleotides match TRBD2. The V segment lost 3 bases and the J segment 4 bases; nucleotides outside the gene matches: 6. In germline, CDR1 is DFQATT, CDR2 SNEGSKA (reference sequence). This CDR3 comprises 14 residues. Here the CDR3 reads CSASNREGADTQYF. The CDR3, as DNA: TGCAGTGCTAGTAACCGGGAGGGAGCAGATACGCAGTATTTT.

A few counts support this clonotype. This chain connects TRBV24-1 to TRBJ1-1; a weak D match, TRBD1 (6 bases). V was clipped by 7 bases and J by 1 base, with 9 bases between them. This CDR3 spans 13 amino acids. Germline CDR1 is KGHDR and CDR2 is SFDVKD. CDR3 protein: CATRRQENTEAFF. CDR3 nucleotide sequence: TGTGCCACCAGAAGACAGGAGAACACTGAAGCTTTCTTT.

There are many counts of this clonotype. This chain joins TRBV30 and TRBJ1-5, with a tentative D call TRBD1 (6 bases). The CDR3 runs 14 residues. CDR1 GTSNPN and CDR2 SVGIG come from the germline V gene (reference sequence). V was shortened by 0 bases and J by 7 bases, with 13 bases between the two germline ends. CDR3 nucleotides: TGTGCCTGGAGTGTTTCGCAGGGGACCCAGCCCCAGCATTTT. Its translation is CAWSVSQGTQPQHF.

This clonotype was detected many times. CDR3 bases: TGTGCCAGCAGCATACAGGGGTCACCCTACGAGCAGTACTTC. This gives the protein CASSIQGSPYEQYF. This sequence joins TRBV11-1 and TRBJ2-7; TRBD1 agrees at 7 bases. CDR3 length equals 14 residues. J lost 2 bases, V lost 5 bases, and 6 bases had no gene match. The V gene's germline CDR1 is SGHAT and CDR2 FQDESV (reference sequence).

Concerning this clonotype itself: Since a much larger clone is just one base distant, this may be a read error. The V gene is TRBV12-3 or TRBV12-4, the J gene TRBJ2-5; TRBD1 might be the D (5 bases). The CDR3 has 14 amino acids. In DNA, the CDR3 is TGTGCCAGCAGTTTGGCAGGGCATCAAGAGACCCGGTACTTC. Protein sequence: CASSLAGHQETRYF.

This clonotype was observed at least ten times. The V gene is TRBV28, the J gene TRBJ1-1; D gene uncertain. The germline CDR1 and CDR2 sequences are MDHEN and SYDVKM. This CDR3 comprises 16 residues. V was trimmed by 6 bases and J by 0 bases, leaving 17 bases between them. The CDR3 DNA reads as TGTGCCAGCAGCCGAACCCCGGTCTTCATGAACACTGAAGCTTTCTTT. Translated: CASSRTPVFMNTEAFF. The whole variable domain, remainder taken from reference TRBV28 and TRBJ1-1, is DVKVTQSSRYLVKRTGEKVFLECVQDMDHENMFWYRQDPGLGLRLIYFSYDVKMKEKGDIPEGYSVSREKKERFSLILESASTNQTSMYLCASSRTPVFMNTEAFFGQGTRLTVV.

The chain links TRBV11-2 to TRBJ2-1; the D gene is possibly TRBD2 (5 bases). Trimming shortened V by 1 base and J by 9 bases, and 10 bases separated the two germline ends. CDR1 SGHAT and CDR2 FQNNGV come from the germline V gene. The CDR3 spans 13 residues. This chain's CDR3 is CASSLGAAGEQFF. CDR3 nucleotide sequence: TGTGCCAGCAGCTTAGGTGCCGCGGGTGAGCAGTTCTTC.

The sample holds a few counts of this clonotype. The gene calls are TRBV20-1 and TRBJ2-2; D not certain. Trimming pared 8 bases from V and 7 bases from J, leaving 11 bases between. The CDR3 contains 11 residues. Germline lookup yields CDR1 DFQATT and CDR2 SNEGSKA (reference sequence). CDR3 coding DNA: TGCAGTAGCCCGACCGGCGGGGAGCTGTTTTTT. Translation: CSSPTGGELFF.

V gene TRBV19 combines with J gene TRBJ1-2; the D gene is possibly TRBD1 (6 bases). Trimming removed 2 bases from V and 7 bases from J, with 14 bases in between. The germline CDR1 and CDR2 sequences are LNHDA and SQIVND (reference sequence). The CDR3 extends over 14 amino acids. The CDR3 region has the DNA TGTGCCAGTAGTATACTACAGGGCTCACGTGGCTACACCTTC. Protein sequence: CASSILQGSRGYTF.

The genes are TRBV7-2 and TRBJ1-5; 7 bases agree with TRBD1. The germline CDR1 and CDR2 sequences are SGHTA and FQGNSA. Trimming took 5 bases from V and 7 from J; bases not matched to a gene: 5. The CDR3 extends over 13 amino acids. CDR3 nucleotides: TGTGCCAGCAGCATTAAGGGGGCGCAGCCCCAGCATTTT. Encoded protein: CASSIKGAQPQHF.

This clonotype occurred a few times. This chain connects TRBV19 to TRBJ2-2, with D uncertain. V was clipped by 7 bases and J by 6 bases, with 12 bases between them. The germline V gene encodes CDR1 LNHDA and CDR2 SQIVND (reference sequence). The CDR3 is made up of 13 amino acids. CDR3 bases: TGTGCCAGTATAGGTCAAGGCGCCGGGGAGCTGTTTTTT. Protein sequence: CASIGQGAGELFF.

Concerning this clonotype itself: Possible read error: a much larger clone is one base away. J is TRBJ1-1 and V is TRBV20-1; D might be TRBD1 (5 bases). CDR3 length equals 14 residues. The V gene lost 5 bases and the J gene lost 4 bases, with 17 bases spanning the gap. CDR1 is DFQATT and CDR2 is SNEGSKA in the germline V gene (reference sequence). The CDR3 loop is CSAPRPGTTTEAFF. Here the CDR3 DNA reads TGCAGTGCTCCGAGGCCAGGGACGACCACTGAAGCTTTCTTT.

V and J are TRBV7-2 and TRBJ2-1; weak D call: TRBD2 (5 bases). Trimming took off 4 bases at V and 8 bases at J, with 15 bases between the two ends. The CDR3 is 14 residues long. Per germline, CDR1 SGHTA and CDR2 FQGNSA. For the CDR3, the DNA is TGTGCCAGCAGCTCCGGGATGGAGTACGATGAGCAGTTCTTC. Protein product: CASSSGMEYDEQFF.

This clonotype was found a few times. The CDR3, as DNA: TGTGCCAGCAGTTTGGGACCGGGACTAGCGGCACTAGAGACCCAGTACTTC. It codes for CASSLGPGLAALETQYF. J is TRBJ2-5 and V is TRBV6-1, with TRBD2 identical over 11 bases. Germline V CDR1 and CDR2: MNHNS, SASEGT. The V segment lost 5 bases and the J segment 4 bases; nucleotides outside the gene matches: 12. The CDR3 is 17 residues long.

This clonotype was recorded a few times. J is TRBJ2-2 and V is TRBV5-1; D possibly corresponds to TRBD1 (6 bases). The CDR3 consists of 15 residues. V lost 1 base and J lost 6, with 13 bases in between. CDR1 is SGHRS, CDR2 YFSETQ, per germline. CDR3 DNA: TGCGCCAGCAGCTTGAAAACAGGGTCCCCCGGGGAGCTGTTTTTT. As protein: CASSLKTGSPGELFF.

The chain uses TRBV10-3 and TRBJ2-7, with D tentatively TRBD2 (6 bases). Trimming took off 8 bases at V and 4 bases at J, with 15 bases between the two ends. CDR1 is ENHRY and CDR2 is SYGVKD in the germline V gene. The CDR3 has 13 amino acids. The CDR3 DNA is TGTGCCATCGGGGCATGGGAGGTTTACGAGCAGTACTTC. As protein: CAIGAWEVYEQYF.

The genes are TRBV20-1 and TRBJ2-7; 9 bases agree with TRBD2. This CDR3 has 17 amino acids. The ends lost 4 bases at V and 1 base at J; junction bases unmatched: 14. Germline lookup yields CDR1 DFQATT and CDR2 SNEGSKA (reference sequence). The CDR3 bases are TGCAGTGCTATGACTCTGCGAGGGCGGGAGGGATCCTACGAGCAGTACTTC. This gives the protein CSAMTLRGREGSYEQYF.

The chain's CDR3 is CSARRGTSGRETDTQYF. The DNA for the CDR3 is TGCAGTGCTAGGAGAGGGACTAGCGGGAGAGAGACAGATACGCAGTATTTT. V gene TRBV20-1 combines with J gene TRBJ2-3, with TRBD2 matching 14 bases. V lost 3 bases to trimming and J lost 3 bases; unmatched junction nucleotides: 8. This CDR3 is 17 amino acids long. Germline CDR1 DFQATT, CDR2 SNEGSKA (reference sequence).